This entry concerns a single T cell receptor beta chain. What it binds is unknown. This sample is part of a study of T cell responses to AZD1222 COVID-19 vaccine. Study at large: Whether given at about 4 or about 12 weeks, second doses were pooled. Findings and limits, study-wide: Every sample of the repertoires postdated the peak T cell response. Spike-specific TCR breadth and depth went up after people got two AZD1222 doses. A mostly white British donor set with more females was recruited, and clonal diversity was possibly underestimated.

This CDR3 is built from 14 residues. Germline CDR1 reads WNHNN; CDR2 reads SYGVQD (reference sequence). J lost 9 bases, V lost 5 bases, and 7 bases had no gene match. Produced via immunoSEQ multiplex PCR; TCRdb's table is partial and in-frame only. The sample holds 90,000 to 150,000 clones, roughly 88% seen once. The chain recombines TRBV10-1 with TRBJ1-6; 7 bases align to TRBD1. This sequence originates from an adult in good health. This specimen was peripheral blood, taken on day 0 of AZD1222 vaccination. The CDR3 region is CASSTGQLPSPLHF. CDR3 DNA: TGCGCCAGCAGTACGGGACAGCTCCCTTCACCCCTCCACTTT.